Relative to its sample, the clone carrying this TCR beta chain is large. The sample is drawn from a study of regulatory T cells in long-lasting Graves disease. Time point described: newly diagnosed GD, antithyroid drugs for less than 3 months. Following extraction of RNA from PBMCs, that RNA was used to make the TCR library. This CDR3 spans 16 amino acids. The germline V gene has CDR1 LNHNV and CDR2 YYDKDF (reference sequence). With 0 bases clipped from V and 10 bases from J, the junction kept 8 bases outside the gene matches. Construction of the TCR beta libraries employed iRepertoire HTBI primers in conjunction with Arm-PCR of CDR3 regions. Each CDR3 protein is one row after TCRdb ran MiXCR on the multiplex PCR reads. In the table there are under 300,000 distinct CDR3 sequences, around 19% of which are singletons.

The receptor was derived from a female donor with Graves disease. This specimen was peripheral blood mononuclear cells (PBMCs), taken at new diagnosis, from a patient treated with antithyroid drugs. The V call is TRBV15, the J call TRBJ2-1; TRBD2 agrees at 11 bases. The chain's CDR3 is CATSRDGTSGSWEQFF. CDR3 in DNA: TGTGCCACCAGCAGAGATGGGACTAGCGGATCGTGGGAGCAGTTCTTC.